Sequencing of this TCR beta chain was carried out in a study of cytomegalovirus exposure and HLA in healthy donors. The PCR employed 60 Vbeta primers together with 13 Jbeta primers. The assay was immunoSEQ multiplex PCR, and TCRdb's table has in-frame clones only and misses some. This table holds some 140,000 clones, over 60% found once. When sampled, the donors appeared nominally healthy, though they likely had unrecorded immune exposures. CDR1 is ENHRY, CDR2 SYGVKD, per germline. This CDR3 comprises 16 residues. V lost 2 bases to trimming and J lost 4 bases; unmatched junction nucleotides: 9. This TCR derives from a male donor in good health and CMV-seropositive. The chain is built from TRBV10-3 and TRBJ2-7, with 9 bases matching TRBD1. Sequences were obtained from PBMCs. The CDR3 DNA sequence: TGTGCCATCAGTGAGCCGGGACAGGGTGGAGCGTACGAGCAGTACTTC. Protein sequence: CAISEPGQGGAYEQYF.